These 31 T cell receptor beta chains share one sample of origin, sequenced in a study of T-cell memory formation after mild COVID-19. MiXCR was run by TCRdb on the 5' RACE reads, yielding one entry per CDR3 protein. The table includes around 370,000 distinct CDR3 sequences, over 20% detected once. The sample comprised PBMCs or a T cell subset sorted from them (not recorded which). Receptors were obtained from an adult woman who had mild COVID-19 (a few samples of this study predate the infection). Cell type and time point are not known.

The rearrangement uses TRBV5-1 and TRBJ1-1, with D maybe TRBD1 (5 bases). V was cut by 4 bases and J by 4 bases, with 17 bases left in between. Germline lookup yields CDR1 SGHRS and CDR2 YFSETQ. The CDR3 length is 15 residues. The CDR3 spells CASSPEQVLTTEAFF. CDR3 bases: TGCGCCAGCAGCCCTGAACAGGTTCTAACCACTGAAGCTTTCTTT.

This clonotype was recorded at least ten times. The chain couples TRBV19 to TRBJ2-7; possible D gene TRBD2, 6 bases. The length of the CDR3 is 13 residues. Trimming cost V 6 bases and J 4 bases, with 13 bases left between them. The germline CDR1 and CDR2 sequences are LNHDA and SQIVND (reference sequence). The DNA of the CDR3 is TGTGCCAGTAGCGGGGGTGGGCTATACGAGCAGTACTTC. It is translated as CASSGGGLYEQYF.

V and J are TRBV9 and TRBJ1-1; 7 nucleotides agree with TRBD1. Germline values: CDR1 SGDLS, CDR2 YYNGEE. CDR3 length: 15 amino acids. Trimming at V came to 0 bases and at J to 0 bases, leaving 2 bases not matched to a gene. The CDR3 reads CASSVAQGLNTEAFF. Written as DNA, the CDR3 is TGTGCCAGCAGCGTAGCACAGGGGTTGAACACTGAAGCTTTCTTT.

The count of this clonotype is one. The chain joins TRBV7-8 to TRBJ2-7; 9 bases map to TRBD1. V lost 3 bases, J lost 2 bases, and 5 bases stayed unmatched. The CDR3 totals 15 residues. Per germline, CDR1 SGHVS and CDR2 FQNEAQ. CDR3 amino acids: CASSFQGQGPYEQYF. The CDR3 DNA sequence: TGTGCCAGCAGCTTCCAGGGACAGGGCCCCTACGAGCAGTACTTC.

The rearrangement joins TRBV15 to TRBJ2-7; 9 bases align to TRBD1. CDR1 is LNHNV, CDR2 YYDKDF, per germline (reference sequence). The CDR3 is made up of 15 amino acids. J lost 5 bases, V lost 3 bases, and 8 bases had no gene match. The CDR3 DNA follows: TGTGCCACCAGCAGCTATCGGGACAGGGCCGACGAGCAGTACTTC. This sequence encodes CATSSYRDRADEQYF.

The rearrangement joins TRBV7-2 to TRBJ2-4; possible D gene TRBD2, 5 bases. Germline lookup yields CDR1 SGHTA and CDR2 FQGNSA. CDR3 length: 15 residues. V lost 2 bases and J 8 bases, leaving 16 bases between the germline ends. The CDR3 is CASSLIGLKGDIQYF. In DNA form, the CDR3 reads TGTGCCAGCAGCTTAATCGGTCTAAAGGGAGACATTCAGTACTTC.

This clonotype was found a few times. The chain carries TRBV4-2 and TRBJ2-1; D is possibly TRBD1 (6 bases). The CDR3 runs 13 residues. Per germline, CDR1 LGHNA and CDR2 YNFKEQ. Trimming removed 3 bases at V and 9 bases at J, with 12 bases between. The CDR3 sequence is CASSHDLGGEQFF. The CDR3 DNA is TGTGCCAGCAGCCACGACCTAGGGGGTGAGCAGTTCTTC.

The rearrangement uses TRBV15 and TRBJ2-3; 11 bases align to TRBD2. J gave up 0 bases and V 8 bases, and 4 bases lay outside the gene matches. The CDR3 contains 15 residues. Germline values: CDR1 LNHNV, CDR2 YYDKDF (reference sequence). The DNA for the CDR3 is TGTGCCACCGCCAGGACTAGCGGGAGCACAGATACGCAGTATTTT. As protein: CATARTSGSTDTQYF.

This clonotype was picked up a small number of times. The V gene is TRBV6-2 or TRBV6-3, the J gene TRBJ2-7; 11 bases agree with TRBD2. Germline V gives CDR1 MNHEY, CDR2 SVGEGT. The CDR3 totals 16 residues. J gave up 5 bases and V 2 bases, and 8 bases lay outside the gene matches. In nucleotides, the CDR3 is TGTGCCAGCAGTTACCCACTAGCGGGAGTTCCCGACGAGCAGTACTTC. This gives the protein CASSYPLAGVPDEQYF.

The chain uses TRBV5-5 and TRBJ1-1; 10 bases line up with TRBD1. The V gene end was trimmed by 3 bases and the J gene end by 1 base; junction bases not matched to a gene: 3. CDR3 length equals 15 residues. Germline V gene data show CDR1 as SGHKS and CDR2 as YYEKEE (reference sequence). CDR3 sequence reads: CASSWGQGRNTEAFF. Here the CDR3 DNA reads TGTGCCAGCAGCTGGGGACAGGGGCGGAACACTGAAGCTTTCTTT.

V is TRBV14 and J is TRBJ1-1; D possibly corresponds to TRBD1 (6 bases). Between the trimmed V and J ends, which lost 0 bases and 4 bases, there was a span of 9 bases. Germline CDR1 reads SGHDN; CDR2 reads FVKESK. The CDR3 contains 14 residues. This chain's CDR3 is CASSQEAGVTEAFF. The CDR3, as DNA: TGTGCCAGCAGCCAAGAGGCAGGGGTCACTGAAGCTTTCTTT.

This clonotype was counted between two and nine times. CDR3 protein: CASSLNSNYGYTF. CDR3 DNA sequence: TGTGCCAGCAGTTTAAACAGCAACTATGGCTACACCTTC. The chain has TRBV12-3 or TRBV12-4 and TRBJ1-2; D gene ambiguous. Trimming pared 2 bases from V and 2 bases from J, leaving 6 bases between. The CDR3 is made up of 13 amino acids.

This clonotype was observed a handful of times. The chain employs TRBV7-8 and TRBJ1-1; the D gene is possibly TRBD1 (6 bases). Germline CDR1 reads SGHVS; CDR2 reads FQNEAQ. This CDR3 has 17 amino acids. V was trimmed by 1 base and J by 3 bases, leaving 18 bases between them. The chain's CDR3 is CASSLETGLFGYTEAFF. The DNA of the CDR3 is TGTGCCAGCAGCTTAGAGACAGGCTTGTTCGGATACACTGAAGCTTTCTTT.

This clonotype was found once. The chain has TRBV7-9 and TRBJ2-7; no reliable D call. CDR3 length equals 14 residues. The V gene's germline CDR1 is SEHNR and CDR2 FQNEAQ (reference sequence). V was clipped by 0 bases and J by 3 bases, with 9 bases between them. The CDR3 DNA is TGTGCCAGCAGCTTAGCCCCGGAAGACTACGAGCAGTACTTC. The encoded protein is CASSLAPEDYEQYF.

Only a few counts were recorded for this clonotype. The chain couples TRBV9 to TRBJ1-1; D remains ambiguous. The CDR3 length is 15 residues. Trimming removed 2 bases from V and 3 bases from J, with 14 bases in between. Germline loops: CDR1 SGDLS, CDR2 YYNGEE. DNA of the CDR3: TGTGCCAGCAGCGTTTCCGATCTGGACGACACTGAAGCTTTCTTT. It yields the protein CASSVSDLDDTEAFF.

There are a few counts of this clonotype. The chain recombines TRBV6-2 or TRBV6-3 with TRBJ2-1, with a weak D call TRBD1 (5 bases). CDR1 is MNHEY and CDR2 is SVGEGT in the germline V gene. CDR3 length: 15 amino acids. Trimming cost V 5 bases and J 0 bases, with 11 bases left between them. The CDR3 reads CASSTGHSSYNEQFF. CDR3 sequence (DNA): TGTGCCAGCAGTACCGGACATAGCTCCTACAATGAGCAGTTCTTC.

This clonotype appeared a few times. The V and J genes are TRBV5-6 and TRBJ1-2, with 7 bases that match TRBD1. The CDR3 contains 15 residues. V gave up 4 bases and J gave up 4 bases; unmatched junction bases: 10. Germline assignment: CDR1 SGHDT and CDR2 YYEEEE. As DNA, the CDR3 is TGTGCCAGCAGCCGGGACAGCTCCTCTCTCTATGGCTACACCTTC. Residues: CASSRDSSSLYGYTF. Full variable domain (outside the CDR3, taken from reference TRBV5-6 and TRBJ1-2): DAGVTQSPTHLIKTRGQQVTLRCSPKSGHDTVSWYQQALGQGPQFIFQYYEEEERQRGNFPDRFSGHQFPNYSSELNVNALLLGDSALYLCASSRDSSSLYGYTFGSGTRLTVV.

CDR3 sequence (DNA): TGTGCCATCAGTGAGCGAGGGGTTGTACAGGGTGACACTGAAGCTTTCTTT. It yields the protein CAISERGVVQGDTEAFF. J is TRBJ1-1 and V is TRBV10-3; tentative D call: TRBD1 (6 bases). The germline V and J ends were trimmed by 2 bases and 3 bases, with 19 bases remaining between them. The CDR3 has 17 residues. CDR1 and CDR2 (germline): ENHRY, SYGVKD.

This clonotype came up a few times. The chain has TRBV30 and TRBJ2-4; D is tentatively TRBD1 or TRBD2 (5 bases each). The CDR3 spans 15 residues. V was shortened by 2 bases and J by 9 bases, with 20 bases between the two germline ends. Germline assignment: CDR1 GTSNPN and CDR2 SVGIG (reference sequence). The chain's CDR3 is CAWSLQGLGGGIQYF. For the CDR3, the DNA is TGTGCCTGGAGTCTTCAGGGATTAGGTGGGGGCATTCAGTACTTC.

The V and J genes are TRBV2 and TRBJ1-6; 7 bases map to TRBD1. The trim removed 6 bases at V and 2 bases at J, leaving 4 bases unmatched. Germline-derived CDR1 and CDR2 are SNHLY and FYNNEI. The CDR3 runs to 15 residues. CDR3 DNA sequence: TGTGCCAGCAGGGAACAGGGGACCTATAATTCACCCCTCCACTTT. Translated, it gives CASREQGTYNSPLHF.

This chain connects TRBV4-2 to TRBJ1-5; 9 bases map to TRBD1. Trimming removed 0 bases from V and 4 bases from J; junction bases left unmatched: 1. CDR3 size: 15 residues. Germline-derived CDR1 and CDR2 are LGHNA and YNFKEQ. CDR3 sequence: CASSQEGTGNQPQHF. CDR3 in DNA: TGTGCCAGCAGCCAAGAAGGGACAGGGAATCAGCCCCAGCATTTT.

This clonotype was seen a few times. V is TRBV7-8 and J is TRBJ2-4; D gene ambiguous. The CDR3 covers 15 residues. The V end was cut by 6 bases, the J end by 10 bases, with 22 bases between. The V gene's germline CDR1 is SGHVS and CDR2 FQNEAQ. This CDR3 is CASSKIRTTSKIQYF. The CDR3 DNA sequence: TGTGCCAGCAGTAAAATCAGAACCACCTCGAAGATTCAGTACTTC. Full variable domain (outside the CDR3, taken from reference TRBV7-8 and TRBJ2-4): GAGVSQSPRYKVAKRGQDVALRCDPISGHVSLFWYQQALGQGPEFLTYFQNEAQLDKSGLPSDRFFAERPEGSVSTLKIQRTQQEDSAVYLCASSKIRTTSKIQYFGAGTRLSVL.

The J gene is TRBJ2-7, the V gene TRBV29-1; 11 positions match TRBD1. V was pared by 2 bases and J by 2 bases, with 2 bases of the junction left unmatched. The CDR3 runs 14 residues. From germline, CDR1 is SQVTM and CDR2 ANQGSEA. CDR3 DNA sequence: TGCAGCGTTGAAACGGACAGGGGGCCCTACGAGCAGTACTTC. It is translated as CSVETDRGPYEQYF.

V gene TRBV5-1 combines with J gene TRBJ2-7; 7 bases are a match to TRBD1. The germline V gene has CDR1 SGHRS and CDR2 YFSETQ. The V gene end was trimmed by 2 bases and the J gene end by 2 bases; junction bases not matched to a gene: 4. The CDR3 contains 14 residues. CDR3: CASSLGTETYEQYF. In nucleotides, the CDR3 is TGCGCCAGCAGCTTAGGGACAGAAACCTACGAGCAGTACTTC.

The rearrangement joins TRBV4-1 to TRBJ2-7; the D gene is possibly TRBD1 (6 bases). V lost 6 bases and J lost 1, with 16 bases in between. From germline, CDR1 is MGHRA and CDR2 YSYEKL. The CDR3 covers 15 residues. CDR3 DNA: TGCGCCAGCAGACGACAGGAAACAGGGTCCTACGAGCAGTACTTC. This translates into CASRRQETGSYEQYF.

The chain is built from TRBV11-3 and TRBJ2-1, with 11 bases identical to TRBD2. The CDR3 has 16 residues. The V segment lost 6 bases and the J segment 5 bases; nucleotides outside the gene matches: 9. Germline loops: CDR1 SGHNT, CDR2 YENEEA. CDR3 nucleotide sequence: TGTGCCAGCAGTTCCTGGGGTAGCGGGAGGGACAATGAGCAGTTCTTC. Amino acid sequence: CASSSWGSGRDNEQFF.

This clonotype was found many times. The chain combines TRBV3-1 with TRBJ1-3; D is undetermined. V was cut by 3 bases and J by 0 bases, with 15 bases left in between. The CDR3 totals 17 residues. Germline CDR1 and CDR2: LGHDT and YNNKEL (reference sequence). The CDR3 here is CASSHDATAASGNTIYF. In DNA form, the CDR3 reads TGTGCCAGCAGCCACGATGCCACAGCAGCCTCTGGAAACACCATATATTTT.

This clonotype was counted only a few times. The rearrangement links TRBV6-6 to TRBJ2-1, with TRBD1 as a possible D gene (6 bases). The CDR3 totals 19 residues. Germline CDR1 is MNHNY and CDR2 is SVGAGI (reference sequence). With 0 bases removed from V and 8 bases from J, the gap between germline ends came to 26 bases. The CDR3 loop reads CASSYSGWPGTLSTDEQFF. The DNA of the CDR3 is TGTGCCAGCAGTTACTCGGGTTGGCCCGGGACATTAAGTACGGATGAGCAGTTCTTC.

This clonotype was counted a few times. This sequence joins TRBV7-2 and TRBJ2-1, with unresolved D. This CDR3 has 13 residues. From germline, CDR1 is SGHTA and CDR2 FQGNSA. Trimming stripped 1 base from V and 7 bases from J, with 8 bases between. CDR3 sequence: CASSLEPHNEQFF. The CDR3 nucleotides read TGTGCCAGCAGCTTAGAACCCCATAATGAGCAGTTCTTC.

V is TRBV7-6 and J is TRBJ2-7; D might be TRBD1 or TRBD2, each matching 5 bases. The germline CDR1 and CDR2 sequences are SGHVS and FNYEAQ. The CDR3 is 15 amino acids. V was shortened by 5 bases and J by 6 bases, with 20 bases between the two germline ends. The CDR3 reads CASSQEWGMGVEQYF. Here the CDR3 DNA reads TGTGCCAGCAGCCAGGAGTGGGGAATGGGGGTCGAGCAGTACTTC.

The gene calls are TRBV2 and TRBJ1-2; no firm D call. V was shortened by 1 base and J by 4 bases, with 10 bases between the two germline ends. The CDR3 extends over 14 amino acids. Germline assignment: CDR1 SNHLY and CDR2 FYNNEI. The CDR3 loop reads CASSEEAATYGYTF. CDR3 sequence (DNA): TGTGCCAGCAGTGAAGAGGCAGCTACCTATGGCTACACCTTC.